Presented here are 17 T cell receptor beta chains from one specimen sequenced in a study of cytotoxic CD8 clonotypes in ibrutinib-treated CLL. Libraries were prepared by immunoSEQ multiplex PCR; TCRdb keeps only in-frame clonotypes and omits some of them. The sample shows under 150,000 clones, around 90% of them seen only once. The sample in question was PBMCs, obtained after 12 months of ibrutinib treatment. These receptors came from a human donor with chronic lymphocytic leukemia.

CDR3 sequence reads: CASSYSGAQETQYF. The DNA of the CDR3 is TGTGCCAGCAGCTATAGCGGAGCCCAAGAGACCCAGTACTTC. This chain links TRBV7-2 with TRBJ2-5, with a possible D match to TRBD2 (6 bases). CDR1 is SGHTA, CDR2 FQGNSA, per germline. The CDR3 spans 14 residues. V lost 4 bases and J 1 base, leaving 10 bases between the germline ends.

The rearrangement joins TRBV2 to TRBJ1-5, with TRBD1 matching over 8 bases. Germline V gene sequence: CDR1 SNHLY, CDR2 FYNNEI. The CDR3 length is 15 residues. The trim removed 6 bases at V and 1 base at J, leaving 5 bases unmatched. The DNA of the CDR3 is TGTGCCAGCAGCGGACAGGGAAAAAGCAATCAGCCCCAGCATTTT. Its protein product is CASSGQGKSNQPQHF.

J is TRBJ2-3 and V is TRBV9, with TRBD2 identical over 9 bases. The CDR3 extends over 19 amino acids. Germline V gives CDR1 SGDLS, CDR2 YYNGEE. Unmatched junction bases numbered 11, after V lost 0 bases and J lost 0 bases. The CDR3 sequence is CASSVGASGMGASTDTQYF. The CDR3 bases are TGTGCCAGCAGCGTAGGCGCTAGCGGGATGGGAGCTAGCACAGATACGCAGTATTTT.

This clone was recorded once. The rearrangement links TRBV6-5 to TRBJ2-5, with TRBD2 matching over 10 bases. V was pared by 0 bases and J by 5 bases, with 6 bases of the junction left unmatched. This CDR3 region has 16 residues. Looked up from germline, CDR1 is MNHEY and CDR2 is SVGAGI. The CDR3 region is CASSYSRTSGGETQYF. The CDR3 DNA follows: TGTGCCAGCAGTTACTCGAGGACTAGCGGAGGGGAGACCCAGTACTTC.

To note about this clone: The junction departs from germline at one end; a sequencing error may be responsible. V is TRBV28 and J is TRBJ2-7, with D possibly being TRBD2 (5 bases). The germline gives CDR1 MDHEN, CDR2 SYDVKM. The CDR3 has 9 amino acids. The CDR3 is CASSLMEDF. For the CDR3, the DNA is TGTGCCAGCAGTTTAATGGAGGACTTC.

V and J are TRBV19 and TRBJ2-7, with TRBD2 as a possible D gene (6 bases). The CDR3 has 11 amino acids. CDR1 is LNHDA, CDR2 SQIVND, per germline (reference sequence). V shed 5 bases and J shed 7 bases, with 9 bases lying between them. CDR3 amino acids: CASSGGWEQYF. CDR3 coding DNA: TGTGCCAGTAGTGGAGGGTGGGAGCAGTACTTC.

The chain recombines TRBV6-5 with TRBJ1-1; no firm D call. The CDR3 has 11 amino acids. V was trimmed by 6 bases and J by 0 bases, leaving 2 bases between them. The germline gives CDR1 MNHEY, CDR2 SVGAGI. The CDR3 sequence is CASRVNTEAFF. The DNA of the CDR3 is TGTGCCAGCAGGGTGAACACTGAAGCTTTCTTT.

The CDR3, as DNA: TGTGCCAGAAGCCCAACTTTCTGGTGTGACGGGAGGGTGGATACGCAGTATTTT. It translates to CARSPTFWCDGRVDTQYF. The chain joins TRBV7-5 to TRBJ2-3; the D segment call TRBD2 is taken from the table without a DNA check. TRBV7-5 is reported as a pseudogene. The CDR3 length is 18 residues.

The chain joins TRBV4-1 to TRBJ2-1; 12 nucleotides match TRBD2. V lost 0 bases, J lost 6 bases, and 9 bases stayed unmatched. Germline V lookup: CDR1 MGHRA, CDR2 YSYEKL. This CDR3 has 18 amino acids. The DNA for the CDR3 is TGCGCCAGCAGCCAAGATCCCCCTGGACTAGCGGGGACCAATGAGCAGTTCTTC. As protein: CASSQDPPGLAGTNEQFF.

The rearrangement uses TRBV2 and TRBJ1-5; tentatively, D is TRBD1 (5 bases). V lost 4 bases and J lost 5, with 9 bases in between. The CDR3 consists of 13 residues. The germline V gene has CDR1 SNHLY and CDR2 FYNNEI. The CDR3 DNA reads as TGTGCCAGCAGTGTGGGGGGAGATCAGCCCCAGCATTTT. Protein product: CASSVGGDQPQHF.

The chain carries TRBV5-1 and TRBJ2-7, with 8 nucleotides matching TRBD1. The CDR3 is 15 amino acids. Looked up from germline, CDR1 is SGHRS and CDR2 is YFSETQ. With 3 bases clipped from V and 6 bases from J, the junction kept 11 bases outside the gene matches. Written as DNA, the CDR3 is TGCGCCAGCAGCTCGGGTGGGACAGGCCTTAGCGAGCAGTACTTC. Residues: CASSSGGTGLSEQYF.

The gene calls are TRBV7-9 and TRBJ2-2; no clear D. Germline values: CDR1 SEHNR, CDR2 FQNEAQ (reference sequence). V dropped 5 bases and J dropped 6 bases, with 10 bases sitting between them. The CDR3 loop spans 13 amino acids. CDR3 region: CASSPSPAGELFF. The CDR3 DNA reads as TGTGCCAGCAGCCCCTCCCCCGCCGGGGAGCTGTTTTTT.

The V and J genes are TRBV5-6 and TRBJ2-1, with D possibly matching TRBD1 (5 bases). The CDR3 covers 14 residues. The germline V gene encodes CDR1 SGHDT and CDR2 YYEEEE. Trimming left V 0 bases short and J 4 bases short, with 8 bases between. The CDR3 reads CASSLGAGYNEQFF. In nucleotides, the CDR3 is TGTGCCAGCAGCTTGGGAGCAGGGTACAATGAGCAGTTCTTC.

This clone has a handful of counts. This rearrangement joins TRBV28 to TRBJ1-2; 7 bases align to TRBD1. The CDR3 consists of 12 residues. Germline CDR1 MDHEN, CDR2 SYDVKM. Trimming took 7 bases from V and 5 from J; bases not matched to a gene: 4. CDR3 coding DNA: TGTGCCAGCAACAACAGGGGATATGGCTACACCTTC. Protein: CASNNRGYGYTF.

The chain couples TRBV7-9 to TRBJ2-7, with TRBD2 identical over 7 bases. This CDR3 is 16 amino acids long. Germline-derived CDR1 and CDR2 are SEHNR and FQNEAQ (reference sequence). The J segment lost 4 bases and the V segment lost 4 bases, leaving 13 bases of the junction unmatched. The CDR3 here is CASSSLAGRDLYEQYF. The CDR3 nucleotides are TGTGCCAGCAGCTCTTTAGCGGGTAGGGACCTATACGAGCAGTACTTC.

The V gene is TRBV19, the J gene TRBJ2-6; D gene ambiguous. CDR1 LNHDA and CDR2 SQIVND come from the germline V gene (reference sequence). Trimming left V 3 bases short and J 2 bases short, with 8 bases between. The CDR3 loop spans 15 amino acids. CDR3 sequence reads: CASSMVEPGANVLTF. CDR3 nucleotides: TGTGCCAGTAGTATGGTCGAGCCTGGGGCCAACGTCCTGACTTTC.

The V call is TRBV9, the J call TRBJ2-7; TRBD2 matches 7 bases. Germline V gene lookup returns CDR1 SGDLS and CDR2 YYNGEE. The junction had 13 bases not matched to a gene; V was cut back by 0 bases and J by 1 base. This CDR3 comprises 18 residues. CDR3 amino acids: CASSVAPLGLAASYEQYF. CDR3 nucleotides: TGTGCCAGCAGCGTAGCACCTCTCGGGCTAGCGGCATCCTACGAGCAGTACTTC.